This T cell receptor beta chain was sequenced in a study of beta chain features in type 1 diabetes. Points on this clone: This sample includes further DNA sequences coding for the same CDR3.

The investigators reverse transcribed all of the isolated RNA, so they sequenced expressed TCRB transcripts. Each sample of naive, central memory or regulatory T cells had, on average, about 3.57 million reads. Measured with immunoSEQ multiplex PCR; TCRdb has only the in-frame clones, and not every one. There are more than 150,000 clones in the sample; over 8.5% occur only once, and roughly 2% lies in the top ten. The CDR3 covers 14 residues. Per germline, CDR1 SQVTM and CDR2 ANQGSEA. With 3 bases clipped from V and 2 bases from J, the junction kept 4 bases outside the gene matches. The rearrangement uses TRBV29-1 and TRBJ2-1, with 7 bases identical to TRBD2. The specimen was central memory CD4+ T cells from blood. This receptor was identified in a young man in good health. The DNA of the CDR3 is TGCAGCGTTGATCGGGGGGATGCCTACAATGAGCAGTTCTTC. Protein product: CSVDRGDAYNEQFF.